The present T cell receptor beta chain was sequenced within a study of shared clonotypes between healthy human individuals. The authors split each subset's genomic DNA evenly across several immunoSEQ plates. Data came from immunoSEQ multiplex PCR; TCRdb stores just in-frame clones and leaves some out. The sample consists of approximately 500,000 clones, 65% to 85% of them appearing once. Trimming took 2 bases from V and 4 from J, leaving 6 bases between them. The CDR3 is 13 amino acids. Germline CDR1 SGHAT, CDR2 FQNNGV. Material: PBMCs. The sequence was obtained from a woman between 40 and 50 years old in good health. Some clones in this sample may be carry-over from other donors' samples. The chain recombines TRBV11-2 with TRBJ1-5, with D possibly TRBD1 on 6 matching bases. The CDR3 DNA follows: TGTGCCAGCAGCTTAACAGGGAATCAGCCCCAGCATTTT. The encoded protein is CASSLTGNQPQHF.